One and the same sample provided the 25 T cell receptor beta chains below, sequenced in a study of T cell responses to AZD1222 COVID-19 vaccine. Profiling relied on immunoSEQ multiplex PCR, and the TCRdb table lists in-frame clones only, not all of them. The sample gives 240,000 or so clones, over 85% of which show up once; roughly 0.6% is in the top ten. Source: peripheral blood, taken on day 0 of AZD1222 vaccination. The receptors were gathered from an adult in good health.

The rearrangement links TRBV25-1 to TRBJ2-7, with TRBD2 as a possible D gene (7 bases). CDR1 and CDR2 (germline): MGHDK, SYGVNS. With 0 bases removed from V and 3 bases from J, the gap between germline ends came to 15 bases. This CDR3 contains 16 residues. CDR3 nucleotide sequence: TGTGCCAGCAGTGAATACCGGGGGGCGCAGATCTACGAGCAGTACTTC. As protein: CASSEYRGAQIYEQYF.

The rearrangement uses TRBV7-8 and TRBJ2-5; 10 bases agree with TRBD2. This CDR3 comprises 14 residues. Germline V CDR1 and CDR2: SGHVS, FQNEAQ. V was pared by 10 bases and J by 3 bases, with 8 bases of the junction left unmatched. The CDR3, as DNA: TGTGCCACCAAGAAGCGGGGGGGCAAAGAGACCCAGTACTTC. Encoded protein: CATKKRGGKETQYF. Filled out from reference TRBV7-8 and TRBJ2-5, the complete variable domain reads GAGVSQSPRYKVAKRGQDVALRCDPISGHVSLFWYQQALGQGPEFLTYFQNEAQLDKSGLPSDRFFAERPEGSVSTLKIQRTQQEDSAVYLCATKKRGGKETQYFGPGTRLLVL.

The DNA for the CDR3 is TGTGCCAGCAGTGCCGGGACAGGGGTATACGAGCAGTACTTC. Its protein product is CASSAGTGVYEQYF. The V and J genes are TRBV2 and TRBJ2-7; 10 nucleotides align to TRBD1. Trimming removed 4 bases from V and 4 bases from J; junction bases left unmatched: 4. CDR3 length: 14 residues. Germline loops: CDR1 SNHLY, CDR2 FYNNEI.

This clone has a handful of counts. The chain carries TRBV6-5 and TRBJ2-2; no reliable D call. The germline V gene has CDR1 MNHEY and CDR2 SVGAGI. Trimming cost V 2 bases and J 6 bases, with 10 bases left between them. This CDR3 is built from 14 residues. CDR3 region: CASSYGLPPGELFF. CDR3 in DNA: TGTGCCAGCAGTTACGGGCTGCCCCCCGGGGAGCTGTTTTTT.

A word on this clone: Other DNA sequences in the sample encode the same CDR3. V gene TRBV2 combines with J gene TRBJ2-7; perhaps D is TRBD1 or TRBD2 (7 bases each). From germline, CDR1 is SNHLY and CDR2 FYNNEI. The CDR3 has 14 amino acids. The V and J ends lost 4 bases and 1 base respectively, with 11 bases between them. CDR3 DNA sequence: TGTGCCAGCAGTGCGCAGGGGGGGTCCTACGAGCAGTACTTC. Its protein is CASSAQGGSYEQYF.

This clone was counted once. This chain uses TRBV18 with TRBJ2-1, with TRBD2 identical over 8 bases. V lost 3 bases and J lost 12; bases outside the gene matches: 13. The CDR3 totals 15 residues. Per germline, CDR1 KGHSH and CDR2 LQKENI. CDR3 residues: CASSPPDGGASGQFF. The CDR3 nucleotides read TGTGCCAGCTCACCCCCTGACGGGGGGGCCTCGGGGCAGTTCTTC.

The rearrangement uses TRBV5-4 and TRBJ2-1; D gene ambiguous. The CDR3 has 15 residues. Germline V gives CDR1 SGHNT, CDR2 YYREEE (reference sequence). Deletions cut 0 bases from V and 9 bases from J, with 16 bases between. The CDR3 sequence: CASSLDALASGEQFF. The CDR3 DNA reads TGTGCCAGCAGCTTGGACGCCCTCGCCTCAGGTGAGCAGTTCTTC. Supplemented by reference TRBV5-4 and TRBJ2-1, the full variable domain reads ETGVTQSPTHLIKTRGQQVTLRCSSQSGHNTVSWYQQALGQGPQFIFQYYREEENGRGNFPPRFSGLQFPNYSSELNVNALELDDSALYLCASSLDALASGEQFFGPGTRLTVL.

V and J are TRBV3-1 (or the pseudogene TRBV3-2) and TRBJ1-6; 9 bases fit TRBD1. The CDR3 covers 14 residues. The germline V gene has CDR1 LGHDT and CDR2 YNNKEL (reference sequence). After removal of 4 bases from V and 8 bases from J, the junction contained 3 bases not matched to a gene. CDR3 sequence (DNA): TGTGCCAGCAGCCCTCGACAGGGGGATTCACCCCTCCACTTT. Translation: CASSPRQGDSPLHF.

V gene TRBV12-3 or TRBV12-4 combines with J gene TRBJ1-1; D is unclear. CDR3 length: 13 residues. V shed 8 bases and J shed 1 base, with 11 bases lying between them. CDR3 in amino acids: CASCNDGNTEAFF. Written as DNA, the CDR3 is TGTGCCAGCTGTAATGACGGGAACACTGAAGCTTTCTTT.

This chain connects TRBV19 to TRBJ1-6; the D is unclear. Trimming stripped 4 bases from V and 14 bases from J, with 18 bases between. Germline V gives CDR1 LNHDA, CDR2 SQIVND (reference sequence). The length of the CDR3 is 14 residues. For the CDR3, the DNA is TGTGCCAGTAGTACCGGGAATATGTTAGGAACCCTCCACTTT. The encoded protein is CASSTGNMLGTLHF. Based on the CDR3 plus reference TRBV19 and TRBJ1-6, the full variable domain is DGGITQSPKYLFRKEGQNVTLSCEQNLNHDAMYWYRQDPGQGLRLIYYSQIVNDFQKGDIAEGYSVSREKKESFPLTVTSAQKNPTAFYLCASSTGNMLGTLHFGNGTRLTVT.

The rearrangement joins TRBV20-1 to TRBJ2-7; D unresolved. This CDR3 is built from 11 residues. V lost 2 bases and J lost 6, with 8 bases in between. In germline, CDR1 is DFQATT, CDR2 SNEGSKA (reference sequence). DNA of the CDR3: TGCAGTGCTAGACCCGCCTTCGAGCAGTACTTC. This codes for CSARPAFEQYF.

V is TRBV18 and J is TRBJ1-1; no clear D gene. There are 15 residues in the CDR3. The V gene lost 0 bases and the J gene lost 4 bases, with 12 bases spanning the gap. Germline values: CDR1 KGHSH, CDR2 LQKENI. This chain's CDR3 is CASSPPIVVSTEAFF. CDR3 nucleotides: TGTGCCAGCTCACCACCGATCGTGGTTAGCACTGAAGCTTTCTTT.

The chain links TRBV25-1 to TRBJ1-2; 11 nucleotides agree with TRBD1. Germline V gene data show CDR1 as MGHDK and CDR2 as SYGVNS. The V segment lost 1 base and the J segment 4 bases; nucleotides outside the gene matches: 8. The CDR3 totals 17 residues. CDR3 in amino acids: CASSESLDRGRGYGYTF. CDR3 coding DNA: TGTGCCAGCAGTGAATCGCTGGACAGGGGGCGAGGCTATGGCTACACCTTC.

The chain is built from TRBV7-2 and TRBJ1-6; 8 nucleotides line up with TRBD1. The V segment lost 5 bases and the J segment 7 bases; nucleotides outside the gene matches: 10. The CDR3 is 16 residues long. CDR1 and CDR2 (germline): SGHTA, FQGNSA. DNA of the CDR3: TGTGCCAGCAGCCCTCGGACAGGGTCTATGAATTCACCCCTCCACTTT. Its protein product is CASSPRTGSMNSPLHF.

The gene calls are TRBV27 and TRBJ1-5; 7 positions agree with TRBD1. CDR1 and CDR2 (germline): MNHEY, SMNVEV (reference sequence). This CDR3 region has 14 residues. The trim removed 9 bases at V and 3 bases at J, leaving 8 bases unmatched. CDR3 amino acids: CASIKGQLNQPQHF. As DNA, the CDR3 is TGTGCCAGTATAAAGGGACAGCTCAATCAGCCCCAGCATTTT.

The chain uses TRBV4-1 and TRBJ2-2; 9 positions match TRBD1. Germline CDR1 and CDR2: MGHRA and YSYEKL. The V gene end was trimmed by 4 bases and the J gene end by 5 bases; junction bases not matched to a gene: 8. CDR3 size: 16 residues. The DNA for the CDR3 is TGCGCCAGCAGCCGAGGGACAGGGACGGGAACCGGGGAGCTGTTTTTT. Translation: CASSRGTGTGTGELFF.

The chain uses TRBV7-9 and TRBJ2-7, with 8 bases that match TRBD1. Germline-derived CDR1 and CDR2 are SEHNR and FQNEAQ (reference sequence). The J segment lost 3 bases and the V segment lost 3 bases, leaving 4 bases of the junction unmatched. The CDR3 runs 14 residues. The DNA for the CDR3 is TGTGCCAGCAGCTTCGACAGGGGAGTCTACGAGCAGTACTTC. Its translation: CASSFDRGVYEQYF.

The chain links TRBV6-5 to TRBJ2-2; D gene uncertain. With 5 bases removed from V and 6 bases from J, the gap between germline ends came to 7 bases. This CDR3 contains 12 residues. Per germline, CDR1 MNHEY and CDR2 SVGAGI. The CDR3 loop is CASSTRAGELFF. CDR3 coding DNA: TGTGCCAGCAGTACCCGGGCCGGGGAGCTGTTTTTT.

This sequence joins TRBV28 and TRBJ2-7; 8 nucleotides agree with TRBD2. The length of the CDR3 is 13 residues. The junction had 6 bases not matched to a gene; V was cut back by 7 bases and J by 4 bases. The germline V gene encodes CDR1 MDHEN and CDR2 SYDVKM. The CDR3 loop reads CASTPREGYEQYF. Written as DNA, the CDR3 is TGTGCCAGCACCCCCCGGGAGGGGTACGAGCAGTACTTC.

The chain uses TRBV24-1 and TRBJ2-7; 9 bases fit TRBD1. The CDR3 contains 14 residues. J gave up 9 bases and V 3 bases, and 8 bases lay outside the gene matches. The germline V gene encodes CDR1 KGHDR and CDR2 SFDVKD. The CDR3 protein is CATSDPGTGKGQYF. As DNA, the CDR3 is TGTGCCACCAGTGATCCCGGGACAGGGAAGGGGCAGTACTTC.

This clone was counted once. V and J are TRBV4-2 and TRBJ2-1; D gene ambiguous. The length of the CDR3 is 16 residues. Germline values: CDR1 LGHNA, CDR2 YNFKEQ. Trimming pared 0 bases from V and 9 bases from J, leaving 18 bases between. DNA for the CDR3: TGTGCCAGCAGCCAAGATCTTATTCGGCAAGGCATTGAGCAGTTCTTC. It codes for CASSQDLIRQGIEQFF.

The rearrangement links TRBV6-2 or TRBV6-3 to TRBJ2-7; D unresolved. Trimming cost V 2 bases and J 3 bases, with 5 bases left between them. The germline gives CDR1 MNHEY, CDR2 SVGEGT. The CDR3 is made up of 12 amino acids. CDR3 DNA: TGTGCCAGCAGTTACGGTGTCTACGAGCAGTACTTC. It is translated as CASSYGVYEQYF.

The CDR3 loop is CASSIDLGTGPYEQYF. The CDR3 coding sequence is TGTGCCAGTAGTATAGATCTAGGGACAGGGCCCTACGAGCAGTACTTC. The J gene is TRBJ2-7, the V gene TRBV19; 9 bases map to TRBD1. The CDR3 covers 16 residues. After removal of 0 bases from V and 2 bases from J, the junction contained 5 bases not matched to a gene. Germline CDR1 and CDR2: LNHDA and SQIVND (reference sequence).

The gene calls are TRBV29-1 and TRBJ2-1; D is ambiguous. V was cut by 6 bases and J by 6 bases, with 12 bases left in between. Germline V gives CDR1 SQVTM, CDR2 ANQGSEA. The CDR3 has 12 amino acids. CDR3 sequence reads: CSVYSLSNEQFF. CDR3 nucleotide sequence: TGCAGCGTATACAGTCTCTCCAATGAGCAGTTCTTC.

The rearrangement links TRBV6-2 or TRBV6-3 to TRBJ2-7; D uncertain. With 0 bases removed from V and 2 bases from J, the gap between germline ends came to 8 bases. This CDR3 region has 14 residues. CDR1 is MNHEY and CDR2 is SVGEGT in the germline V gene. The CDR3 DNA is TGTGCCAGCAGTTACTCGGTGGGGACCTACGAGCAGTACTTC. Translated: CASSYSVGTYEQYF.